One sample yielded the 14 T cell receptor beta chains listed below, sequenced in a study of OX40 agonist ivuxolimab in advanced cancers. Here immunoSEQ multiplex PCR was the method, and the copy in TCRdb shows in-frame clones only, minus some. The table has more than 55,000 clones, approximately 80% seen once. Sequenced here: CD4+ or CD8+ T cells sorted from blood, sampled in a trial of the OX40 agonist ivuxolimab. All receptors derive from an adult with an advanced solid tumor such as melanoma, head and neck, liver or kidney cancer.

V is TRBV7-6 and J is TRBJ2-1, with TRBD1 matching 10 bases. J gave up 2 bases and V 2 bases, and 3 bases lay outside the gene matches. The CDR3 is 16 residues long. CDR1 and CDR2 (germline): SGHVS, FNYEAQ. Here the CDR3 reads CASSLRTGGTYNEQFF. The DNA for the CDR3 is TGTGCCAGCAGCTTACGGACAGGGGGGACCTACAATGAGCAGTTCTTC.

This clone was seen more than once but under ten times. The sample contains more than one DNA sequence encoding this CDR3. The genes are TRBV6-6 and TRBJ1-5; TRBD1 matches at 11 bases. V trimming: 6 bases; J trimming: 4 bases; junction bases outside the gene matches: 8. The V gene's germline CDR1 is MNHNY and CDR2 SVGAGI (reference sequence). The length of the CDR3 is 16 residues. The CDR3 loop is CASSPYRDRGNQPQHF. CDR3 DNA sequence: TGTGCCAGCAGCCCTTACCGGGACAGGGGGAATCAGCCCCAGCATTTT.

The chain joins TRBV13 to TRBJ2-2, with TRBD1 matching over 7 bases. The V gene end was trimmed by 4 bases and the J gene end by 5 bases; junction bases not matched to a gene: 10. The CDR3 contains 16 residues. The germline V gene has CDR1 PRHDT and CDR2 FYEKMQ (reference sequence). As DNA, the CDR3 is TGTGCCAGCAGCTACTGGGACAGTGCGGAGACCGGGGAGCTGTTTTTT. It specifies CASSYWDSAETGELFF.

V is TRBV7-9 and J is TRBJ2-3; no firm D call. CDR3 size: 13 residues. Germline V gene sequence: CDR1 SEHNR, CDR2 FQNEAQ (reference sequence). Trimming cost V 5 bases and J 10 bases, with 16 bases left between them. Here the CDR3 DNA reads TGTGCCAGCAGCCCCGGGTCCTATGGTCCGCAGTATTTT. Its protein is CASSPGSYGPQYF.

This chain connects TRBV28 to TRBJ2-5; 7 bases line up with TRBD2. CDR1 is MDHEN and CDR2 is SYDVKM in the germline V gene. The CDR3 has 17 residues. V was clipped by 2 bases and J by 2 bases; unmatched bases: 11. The CDR3 DNA follows: TGTGCCAGCAGTTTAAAGATGATAGCGGGCACTCAAGAGACCCAGTACTTC. As protein: CASSLKMIAGTQETQYF.

V usage is TRBV6-6 and J usage is TRBJ2-7; D not resolved. Germline values: CDR1 MNHNY, CDR2 SVGAGI (reference sequence). Trimming cost V 6 bases and J 0 bases, with 9 bases left between them. This CDR3 is 13 amino acids long. The DNA for the CDR3 is TGTGCCAGCAGAGACCCGAGCTCCTACGAGCAGTACTTC. It encodes CASRDPSSYEQYF.

Of note for this clone: Other DNA sequences in this sample translate to the same CDR3. The rearrangement joins TRBV6-5 to TRBJ2-7; 10 nucleotides match TRBD1. The CDR3 spans 15 residues. The V gene end was trimmed by 2 bases and the J gene end by 3 bases; junction bases not matched to a gene: 4. From germline, CDR1 is MNHEY and CDR2 SVGAGI. CDR3 protein: CASSYDGTGVYEQYF. CDR3 bases: TGTGCCAGCAGTTACGATGGGACAGGGGTCTACGAGCAGTACTTC.

The chain is built from TRBV2 and TRBJ2-2; 7 bases align to TRBD1. CDR3 length: 15 amino acids. With 6 bases clipped from V and 5 bases from J, the junction kept 9 bases outside the gene matches. CDR1 SNHLY and CDR2 FYNNEI come from the germline V gene. The CDR3 loop reads CASRLTGARTGELFF. The CDR3 nucleotides are TGTGCCAGCAGGTTAACAGGGGCGAGAACCGGGGAGCTGTTTTTT.

V is TRBV11-3 and J is TRBJ1-3, with a possible D match to TRBD1 (5 bases). Per germline, CDR1 SGHNT and CDR2 YENEEA. The CDR3 covers 14 residues. Trimming cost V 2 bases and J 0 bases, with 5 bases left between them. CDR3 region: CASSLTGSGNTIYF. Written as DNA, the CDR3 is TGTGCCAGCAGCTTAACAGGCTCTGGAAACACCATATATTTT.

The V and J genes are TRBV7-9 and TRBJ2-3; unclear D gene. The CDR3 has 11 amino acids. The germline gives CDR1 SEHNR, CDR2 FQNEAQ (reference sequence). V gave up 6 bases and J gave up 6 bases, with 7 bases separating them. The DNA of the CDR3 is TGTGCCAGCAGGTACGCTGATACGCAGTATTTT. Amino acid sequence: CASRYADTQYF.

The V and J genes are TRBV18 and TRBJ1-2; 8 bases are a match to TRBD1. CDR1 is KGHSH, CDR2 LQKENI, per germline. There are 17 residues in the CDR3. Trimming at V came to 5 bases and at J to 0 bases, leaving 11 bases not matched to a gene. CDR3 DNA: TGTGCCAGCTCAAGGCTGGACAGGGTAACCCCTAACTATGGCTACACCTTC. Translation gives CASSRLDRVTPNYGYTF.

The rearrangement uses TRBV29-1 and TRBJ2-3, with 10 nucleotides matching TRBD2. From germline, CDR1 is SQVTM and CDR2 ANQGSEA. The CDR3 sequence is 15 residues long. V shed 8 bases, J shed 1 base, and the junction held 9 bases outside the gene matches. In DNA, the CDR3 is TGCAGCACAAAGGTGGGGACTAGCGGCACAGATACGCAGTATTTT. Its protein is CSTKVGTSGTDTQYF.

The chain is built from TRBV7-2 and TRBJ1-4; D is unresolved. Trimming stripped 1 base from V and 11 bases from J, with 23 bases between. Germline V lookup: CDR1 SGHTA, CDR2 FQGNSA. This CDR3 has 17 residues. In DNA, the CDR3 is TGTGCCAGCAGCTTAGAAGGCCCGGGTCACCCAGGTTTTAAACTGTTTTTT. It specifies CASSLEGPGHPGFKLFF.

The chain employs TRBV7-9 and TRBJ1-3, with 7 bases that match TRBD1. The junction had 6 bases not matched to a gene; V was cut back by 5 bases and J by 2 bases. From germline, CDR1 is SEHNR and CDR2 FQNEAQ (reference sequence). The CDR3 extends over 15 amino acids. The DNA of the CDR3 is TGTGCCAGCAGCGACTTCACAGGGGCTGGAAACACCATATATTTT. This translates into CASSDFTGAGNTIYF.